This TCR beta chain stems from a study of breast tumors, draining lymph nodes, adjacent tissues. Study-level findings and limits: Tumors had less TCR diversity than lymph nodes, more than nontumor tissue. Tumor T cell lymph node origin was a supported hypothesis, not proven. Most tumor T cells seemingly derive from lymph node, then expand in tumor. Luminal-like breast cancer showed significantly higher tumor–nontumor repertoire similarity than basal-like.

Via MiXCR, TCRdb re-called the multiplex PCR reads, giving one row per CDR3 protein. This sample has approximately 210,000 distinct CDR3 sequences; roughly 32% occur once, and the top ten carry over 1.1%. Axillary draining lymph nodes of breast cancer patients supplied the node samples. In this sample, this clonotype turned up many times. Its matching antigen is unknown. The CDR3 sequence is 17 residues long. CDR1 is MGHRA and CDR2 is YSYEKL in the germline V gene. Between the trimmed V and J ends, which lost 2 bases and 4 bases, there was a span of 17 bases. The chain has TRBV4-1 and TRBJ1-4; D unclear. The sequenced sample was axillary lymph node tissue. The receptor was isolated from a female donor with breast cancer. Some clones in this sample may be carry-over from other donors' samples. CDR3 loop: CASSQPPSGSVNEKLFF. For the CDR3, the DNA is TGCGCCAGCAGCCAACCCCCGTCGGGGTCGGTTAATGAAAAACTGTTTTTT.